Following are 14 T cell receptor beta chains from one sample sequenced in a study of T cells in Graves' hyperthyroidism and ophthalmopathy. Regions amplified from RNA transcripts were the TCR beta CDR3 regions. The TCR CDR3 was amplified in a first-round RT-PCR using the HTBI primer set. TCRdb itself ran the multiplex PCR reads through MiXCR, one entry per CDR3 protein. Of 610,000 or so distinct CDR3 sequences listed, just over 45% were seen once; the top ten hold more than 7.5%. Sequencing was done on a sample of peripheral blood or thyroid tissue (not recorded which). The receptors shown here come from a woman aged 18-29 years with Graves' hyperthyroidism.

This clonotype came up many times. V and J are TRBV2 and TRBJ1-2, with D unclear. The V and J ends lost 6 bases and 11 bases respectively, with 10 bases between them. Germline CDR1 reads SNHLY; CDR2 reads FYNNEI. This CDR3 has 10 amino acids. The CDR3 DNA is TGTGCCAGCAGGGGCGGCCCATACACCTTC. Translated, it gives CASRGGPYTF.

This clonotype turned up a few times. The CDR3 spells CASSLAQGRHTQYF. As DNA, the CDR3 is TGTGCCAGCAGCTTAGCGCAAGGGCGGCATACGCAGTATTTT. The chain recombines TRBV7-8 with TRBJ2-3; D is uncertain. This CDR3 spans 14 amino acids. Germline V gene sequence: CDR1 SGHVS, CDR2 FQNEAQ. Trimming took 0 bases from V and 7 from J, leaving 11 bases between them.

This clonotype was observed at least ten times. The J gene is TRBJ1-2, the V gene TRBV12-3 or TRBV12-4, with unresolved D. Trimming took off 5 bases at V and 7 bases at J, with 14 bases between the two ends. The length of the CDR3 is 13 residues. The CDR3 sequence is CASSSLQLSGYTF. The CDR3 DNA reads as TGTGCCAGCAGTAGCTTACAGTTAAGTGGCTACACCTTC.

This clonotype was seen repeatedly, ten times or more. V and J are TRBV2 and TRBJ1-6; D uncertain. The germline gives CDR1 SNHLY, CDR2 FYNNEI. The length of the CDR3 is 14 residues. V was clipped by 5 bases and J by 0 bases, with 5 bases between them. This CDR3 reads CASSWTSYNSPLHF. The CDR3 DNA is TGTGCCAGCAGTTGGACCTCCTATAATTCACCCCTCCACTTT.

This clonotype was counted a single time. The J gene is TRBJ1-2, the V gene TRBV20-1; D remains unclear. The length of the CDR3 is 13 residues. Germline values: CDR1 DFQATT, CDR2 SNEGSKA (reference sequence). V was clipped by 3 bases and J by 4 bases, with 12 bases between them. CDR3 loop: CSARVSDIYGYTF. CDR3 nucleotide sequence: TGCAGTGCTAGGGTATCCGACATCTATGGCTACACCTTC.

With respect to this clonotype: One base away lies a much larger clone, so this may be a sequencing read error. The V and J genes are TRBV24-1 and TRBJ2-1, with 10 nucleotides matching TRBD2. This CDR3 has 16 amino acids. Germline loops: CDR1 KGHDR, CDR2 SFDVKD. The CDR3 sequence is CATSDPAGGSHNERFF. The CDR3 nucleotides are TGTGCCACCAGTGACCCAGCGGGAGGGAGCCACAATGAGCGGTTCTTC.

This chain connects TRBV11-2 to TRBJ2-3; D is possibly TRBD1 or TRBD2 (5 bases each). The CDR3 extends over 11 amino acids. Per the germline V gene, CDR1 is SGHAT and CDR2 is FQNNGV. V lost 7 bases, J lost 9 bases, and 11 bases lay in between. CDR3 DNA sequence: TGTGCCAGCAACCTGGGGGACACGCAGTATTTT. Residues: CASNLGDTQYF.

The CDR3 loop reads CSGRQGYSGNTIYF. DNA of the CDR3: TGCAGCGGACGACAGGGGTACTCTGGAAACACCATATATTTT. The chain has TRBV29-1 and TRBJ1-3; 8 bases align to TRBD1. CDR3 length: 14 amino acids. Germline-derived CDR1 and CDR2 are SQVTM and ANQGSEA. The V and J ends lost 7 bases and 0 bases, in that order; junction bases with no gene match: 5.

This clonotype came up many times. The chain links TRBV9 to TRBJ2-7; 9 nucleotides align to TRBD1. V gave up 3 bases and J gave up 3 bases; unmatched junction bases: 4. The CDR3 has 14 residues. Per germline, CDR1 SGDLS and CDR2 YYNGEE. DNA of the CDR3: TGTGCCAGCAGCGCCGGACAGGGGAACTACGAGCAGTACTTC. This gives the protein CASSAGQGNYEQYF.

The chain recombines TRBV25-1 with TRBJ2-7, with 10 positions matching TRBD2. The CDR3 consists of 17 residues. Germline V lookup: CDR1 MGHDK, CDR2 SYGVNS. V lost 2 bases and J lost 1; bases outside the gene matches: 8. CDR3 residues: CASSEGASGRGSYEQYF. Written as DNA, the CDR3 is TGTGCCAGCAGTGAAGGGGCTAGCGGGAGAGGTTCCTACGAGCAGTACTTC.

In its sample, this clonotype was seen many times. This sequence joins TRBV12-3 or TRBV12-4 and TRBJ2-7, with TRBD2 identical over 9 bases. V lost 3 bases to trimming and J lost 1 base; unmatched junction nucleotides: 7. The CDR3 runs to 16 residues. CDR3 loop: CASSFRLAAFSYEQYF. In DNA, the CDR3 is TGTGCCAGCAGTTTTCGACTAGCGGCCTTTTCCTACGAGCAGTACTTC.

The chain recombines TRBV20-1 with TRBJ2-2; maybe TRBD1 (5 bases). CDR1 is DFQATT and CDR2 is SNEGSKA in the germline V gene (reference sequence). V was shortened by 3 bases and J by 8 bases, with 10 bases between the two germline ends. The CDR3 has 12 residues. The CDR3 sequence: CSARGPAGELFF. For the CDR3, the DNA is TGCAGTGCTAGGGGGCCGGCAGGGGAGCTGTTTTTT.

The gene calls are TRBV7-6 and TRBJ2-5, with TRBD2 identical over 11 bases. CDR1 is SGHVS and CDR2 is FNYEAQ in the germline V gene. V gave up 1 base and J gave up 5 bases; unmatched junction bases: 6. This CDR3 has 16 amino acids. The CDR3 DNA is TGTGCCAGCAGCTTAGTGGGACTAGCGGTTCCGGAGACCCAGTACTTC. Translation gives CASSLVGLAVPETQYF.

The V and J genes are TRBV7-9 and TRBJ2-7; 9 positions match TRBD1. The V segment lost 5 bases and the J segment 5 bases; nucleotides outside the gene matches: 19. The CDR3 is 18 residues long. The germline V gene encodes CDR1 SEHNR and CDR2 FQNEAQ (reference sequence). The CDR3, as DNA: TGTGCCAGCAGCCTCTCCCCTGGGGACAGGGACGTACGGGACGAGCAGTACTTC. It is translated as CASSLSPGDRDVRDEQYF.